This T cell receptor beta chain was obtained from a study of human T cells and chemical hapten exposure. Germline values: CDR1 LGHDT, CDR2 YNNKEL (reference sequence). The ends were cut back, 0 bases at V and 6 bases at J, with 15 bases in the middle. The CDR3 covers 15 residues. Via MiXCR, TCRdb re-called the RACE reads, giving one row per CDR3 protein. The sample holds over 35,000 distinct CDR3 sequences; about 10% are singletons and the top ten take approximately 6.2%. Regarding time point: pre-sensitization, week 0. Treatment: therapeutic diphenylcyclopropenone sensitization with weekly scalp DPC.

The receptor's source is a man aged 25 to 40 with alopecia areata. Some clones in this sample may be carry-over from other donors' samples. The chain links TRBV3-1 to TRBJ2-7; no firm D call. Sequences were derived from whole blood, sampled in connection with sensitization to the hapten diphenylcyclopropenone (DPC). CDR3 sequence: CASSQDLPGLGEQYF. Here the CDR3 DNA reads TGTGCCAGCAGCCAAGATCTGCCCGGGTTGGGCGAGCAGTACTTC.